This is a list of T cell receptor beta chains from one sample in a study of breast tumors, draining lymph nodes, adjacent tissues. TCRdb re-derived calls from the multiplex PCR reads in MiXCR, one entry per CDR3 protein. The sample contains about 140,000 distinct CDR3 sequences, roughly 33% of which appear only once. Sequences were obtained from axillary lymph node tissue. These receptors were collected from a female donor with breast cancer. Some clones in this sample may be carry-over from other donors' samples. CDR3s include the opening cysteine and the closing phenylalanine or tryptophan. The order of the fields is clone size, J gene, V gene, D gene, CDR3 protein, CDR3 DNA. The D gene is left open where the match is weak. Expanded clones get a size class; other rows say once, few or many, or leave the size out.

>few|TRBJ2-7|TRBV28|.
CASSFGGGSPYEQYF
TGTGCCAGCAGTTTCGGTGGGGGGTCCCCTTACGAGCAGTACTTC
>.|TRBJ2-3|TRBV9|TRBD1
CASSPTGGASNTQYF
TGTGCCAGCAGCCCCACAGGGGGCGCGAGTAATACGCAGTATTTT
>many|TRBJ2-5|TRBV6-2/TRBV6-3|TRBD2
CASSYQLTSGKETQYF
TGTGCCAGCAGTTACCAGCTGACTAGCGGAAAAGAGACCCAGTACTTC
>many|TRBJ2-2|TRBV14|.
CASSRQNTGELFF
TGTGCCAGCAGCCGACAGAACACCGGGGAGCTGTTTTTT
>.|TRBJ1-4|TRBV20-1|TRBD1
CSARPGDRSNEKLLF
TGCAGTGCTAGACCAGGGGACAGGTCAAATGAAAAACTGCTTTTT
>many|TRBJ2-1|TRBV7-8|.
CASSLTSEGYEQFF
TGTGCCAGCAGCTTAACGTCGGAGGGGTATGAGCAGTTCTTC
>many|TRBJ2-3|TRBV7-9|.
CASSLGGGTSDTQYF
TGTGCCAGCAGCTTAGGAGGCGGCACCTCAGATACGCAGTATTTT
>.|TRBJ1-4|TRBV2|.
CASRPTDRRANEKLFF
TGTGCCAGCAGACCTACCGACAGGCGGGCTAATGAAAAACTGTTTTTT
>.|TRBJ2-7|TRBV7-2|TRBD1
CASRPGTGDRYEQHF
TGTGCCAGCAGACCAGGGACAGGGGATCGCTACGAGCAGCACTTC
>many|TRBJ2-5|TRBV7-8|TRBD2
CASSFAGLEETQYF
TGTGCCAGCAGCTTCGCCGGACTAGAAGAGACCCAGTACTTC
>many|TRBJ2-7|TRBV4-1|.
CASSQVGSVEQYF
TGCGCCAGCAGCCAAGTAGGTTCGGTCGAGCAGTACTTC
>many|TRBJ1-3|TRBV3-1|.
CASSHSPAGGNTIYF
TGTGCCAGCAGCCACAGTCCGGCGGGTGGAAACACCATATATTTT
>.|TRBJ2-6|TRBV7-3|.
CASSTRDSGANVLTF
TGTGCCAGCAGCACGCGGGACTCTGGGGCCAACGTCCTGACTTTC
>.|TRBJ2-1|TRBV18|TRBD2
CASSPRGGNNEQFF
TGTGCCAGCTCACCCCGGGGGGGGAACAATGAGCAGTTCTTC
>many|TRBJ2-1|TRBV20-1|TRBD2
CSARDPSGGRINEQFF
TGCAGTGCTAGAGATCCTTCGGGGGGGCGTATCAATGAGCAGTTCTTC
>.|TRBJ1-5|TRBV28|TRBD1
CASSNRGKGQPQHF
TGTGCCAGCAGTAACAGGGGTAAGGGGCAGCCCCAGCATTTT
>.|TRBJ1-5|TRBV4-1|.
CASSQGTVEGQHF
TGCGCCAGCAGCCAAGGGACCGTCGAAGGCCAGCATTTT
>many|TRBJ1-2|TRBV29-1|.
CSVEDLRVGGYTF
TGCAGCGTTGAAGATCTTCGGGTGGGTGGCTACACCTTC
>few|TRBJ1-1|TRBV2|TRBD1
CASRMTGVRTEAFF
TGTGCCAGCAGAATGACAGGGGTTCGGACTGAAGCTTTCTTT
>.|TRBJ2-1|TRBV5-1|TRBD1
CASSEGTGNEQFF
TGCGCCAGCAGCGAAGGGACAGGGAATGAGCAGTTCTTC
>.|TRBJ1-1|TRBV2|.
CASSETTVTEAFF
TGTGCCAGCAGTGAAACAACAGTCACTGAAGCTTTCTTT
>many|TRBJ2-4|TRBV20-1|.
CSARGQASGAKNIQYF
TGCAGTGCTAGAGGGCAGGCCAGCGGAGCCAAAAACATTCAGTACTTC
>many|TRBJ2-3|TRBV6-5|.
CASSPPHGGVTDTQYF
TGTGCCAGCAGTCCCCCCCATGGCGGTGTCACAGATACGCAGTATTTT
>many|TRBJ2-1|TRBV7-2|TRBD1
CASSLKQGAQEQFF
TGTGCCAGCAGCTTAAAACAGGGGGCGCAGGAGCAGTTCTTC
>many|TRBJ1-5|TRBV18|TRBD1
CASSQKQGGAEPQHF
TGTGCCAGCTCACAAAAACAGGGGGGCGCAGAGCCCCAGCATTTT
>few|TRBJ2-2|TRBV6-1|.
CASSVGTSAGELFF
TGCGCCAGCAGTGTCGGGACATCGGCCGGGGAGCTGTTTTTT
>many|TRBJ1-5|TRBV20-1|TRBD1
CSAADRAPNSNQPQHF
TGCAGTGCCGCGGACAGGGCACCAAATAGCAATCAGCCCCAGCATTTT
>many|TRBJ1-6|TRBV12-3/TRBV12-4|.
CASSDRYFNSPLHF
TGTGCCAGCAGTGACAGGTACTTCAATTCACCCCTCCACTTT
>.|TRBJ2-3|TRBV13|.
CASGLESHHDTQYF
TGTGCCAGCGGCTTAGAGAGTCACCACGATACGCAGTATTTC
>.|TRBJ2-7|TRBV6-2/TRBV6-3|TRBD2
CAASRAGVYEQYF
TGTGCTGCCTCCCGGGCGGGGGTCTACGAGCAGTACTTC
>many|TRBJ1-5|TRBV4-1|TRBD1
CASSQLSGTGPNQPQHF
TGCGCCAGCAGCCAACTTTCCGGGACAGGGCCAAATCAGCCCCAGCATTTT
>many|TRBJ1-3|TRBV6-1|.
CASSEMWGLGNTIYF
TGTGCCAGCAGTGAAATGTGGGGACTCGGAAACACCATATATTTT